Detailed here is one T cell receptor (beta chain). No antigen is known for it. Unique molecular identifiers were incorporated during preparation of the TCRbeta library. Via MiXCR, TCRdb re-called the PCR reads, giving one row per CDR3 protein. The table shows a few hundred thousand distinct CDR3 sequences, with roughly 7.8% occurring only once. The data are from a study of T-cell reconstitution after alpha-beta-depleted transplantation in children. The study, taken as a whole, reports: Several hundred expanded graft clones reportedly were the source of alpha-beta T cells about two months after transplant. Recipient T cells and thymic progenitors that survived gave rise to the high TCRbeta diversity observed at day 60 in some patients. Newly made T cells mostly supplied T-cell counts and diversity one year after transplant.

The CDR3 runs to 13 residues. Germline CDR1 is DFQATT and CDR2 is SNEGSKA (reference sequence). Between the trimmed V and J ends, which lost 3 bases and 3 bases, there was a span of 11 bases. V usage is TRBV20-1 and J usage is TRBJ2-5; D remains unclear. This sequence originates from a female patient between 2 and 15 years old who had a stem cell transplant for Fanconi anemia, so the T cells may come from the graft donor. The sequencing used peripheral blood, collected 360 days after TCRalphabeta/CD19-depleted stem cell transplant. In DNA, the CDR3 is TGCAGTGCTAGTTCCGAGCCGAAAGAGACCCAGTACTTC. This encodes CSASSEPKETQYF.